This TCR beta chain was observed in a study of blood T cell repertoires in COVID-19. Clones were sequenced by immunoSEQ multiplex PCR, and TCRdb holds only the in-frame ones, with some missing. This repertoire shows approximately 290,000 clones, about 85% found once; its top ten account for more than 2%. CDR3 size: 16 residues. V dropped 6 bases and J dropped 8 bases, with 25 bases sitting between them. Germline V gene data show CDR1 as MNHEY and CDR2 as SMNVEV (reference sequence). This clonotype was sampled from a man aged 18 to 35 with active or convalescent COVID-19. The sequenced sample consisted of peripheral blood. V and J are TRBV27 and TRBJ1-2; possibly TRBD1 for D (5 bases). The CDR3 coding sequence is TGTGCCAGCAGCTCCCGGGGGGACCCGCTAACTAGGGGCTACACCTTC. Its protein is CASSSRGDPLTRGYTF.